This TCR beta chain stems from a study of cytomegalovirus exposure and HLA in healthy donors (dated by TCRdb to 2016 to 2017). Notes on the research overall: An earlier analysis of about 530 of the donors reported about 300 Gb of sequence data and 95 million to 120 million unique TCR beta sequences obtained from approximately 180 million T cells. The study used immunosequencing to profile the T cell repertoires of 666 subjects and linked those repertoires to cytomegalovirus serostatus. To decide whether each TCR beta V gene segment behaved as functional or pseudogenic, an earlier analysis of nearly 600 of the donors relied on high-throughput TCR beta sequencing. The number of typed donors differed by locus: about 620-640 for A, B, C, DRB1 and DQB1; some 540 for DQA1; approximately 600 for DPA1; and 400 to 480 for DPB1. To predict cytomegalovirus infection status, the study brought together high-throughput TCR immunosequencing, statistical association of individual TCRs with disease status, and machine learning. The later analysis used no new phenotypic data to find candidate immune exposures, relying instead on TCR beta sequences and their occurrence across donors. Of the 300 to 450 genotyped donors, less than 85% were placed in the genetic ancestry cluster associated with self-reported Caucasian donors. All discovery cohort repertoires had been generated using a single sequencing platform. Donor age, sex, ethnicity and CMV serostatus were collected together with the repertoire data. Four to six DR-DQ haplotypes were handled as single units for association and clustering because linkage in the cohort was strong. Besides the first cohort of hundreds of subjects, a separate validation cohort made up of some 110 different subjects was used. A later genetic analysis used genome-wide SNP genotypes for about three fifths of the 666 donors, treating that subset as a discovery cohort. Both class I and class II loci were covered by HLA typing, at four-digit resolution. A later analysis re-examined previously published TCR beta repertoires from about 700 donors and added high-resolution HLA genotyping to investigate patterns of TCR occurrence. The study aimed to test whether signatures of past pathogen exposure could be identified by cataloging public T cell receptors. Approximately 330 gigabases of sequencing data and roughly 81 million unique TCR sequences made up an early release that covered under 750 HLA-typed donors. Among around 400 genotyped donors of the cohort, an average of approximately 240,000 unique TCR beta nucleotide sequences was sequenced per donor, of which approximately 18% were non-productive. Results the study describes overall, beyond this receptor: In a later analysis, HLA-associated TCR beta chains showed more clonal expansion and lower generation probabilities than non-associated chains that were equally common. A further reported finding was that TCR beta sequences accurately predicted the HLA-A and HLA-B alleles for most subjects in the first cohort. According to a later analysis, TCR association rates differed among HLA loci, with DRB1 alleles showing the most associated TCRs and HLA-C alleles showing the fewest. According to a later analysis, most CMV-associated TCR beta chains appeared to be HLA-restricted, and the HLA associations seemed to be driven largely by CMV exposure. The earlier analysis of 587 of the donors excluded over 15 rarely observed V segments, including chromosome 9 orphons, because counts were too low. Because the 87-base-pair reads could not distinguish some IMGT-functional V segments, including TRBV6-2 and TRBV6-3, those segments were excluded. Most TCR sequences were seen in very few donors, while some public TCRs were found in many individuals. Broadly in line with IMGT annotations, most TCR beta V segments showed up in productive rearrangements about 90% or about 30% of the time in an earlier analysis of several hundred of the donors. The study gave a list of about 160 TCR beta chains associated with cytomegalovirus. Three of the identified cytomegalovirus-associated TCR beta chains were confirmed in vitro to be specific for cytomegalovirus antigens. Presence/absence analyses assumed roughly uniform sequencing depth across donors, an assumption that may not hold. Because HLA typing was unavailable for some donors at each locus, only the typed subset was used in association tests. In a later analysis, several top co-occurrence clusters were reported to appear linked to parvovirus B19, influenza, CMV and Epstein-Barr virus. This cohort had only TCR beta chains sequenced, and the lack of alpha or paired-chain data limited which features could be detected. According to the authors, the approach could potentially be generalized to other disease states and immunological phenotypes. A group of highly shared sequence variants was considered likely to be a technical artifact of the sequencing pipeline. When HLA alleles, especially DR and DQ, strongly co-occurred, TCR associations were difficult to assign to individual alleles. A later genetic analysis associated a missense DCLRE1C variant with V-gene and J-gene trimming of TCR beta chains, and an independent cohort replicated the association. Correlated functional status among segregating V segments might be attributable to linkage disequilibrium, but an unknown experimental factor could not be ruled out. The classifier was reported to diagnose cytomegalovirus status with high specificity and sensitivity in both the original cohort and the validation cohort. Immune exposure information for the cohort was limited to CMV serostatus. A later genetic analysis reported fewer N-insertions in productive TCRs among donors in an Asian-associated ancestry cluster than the roughly 620-donor mean. At a false discovery rate of 0.05, a later analysis linked fewer than 20,000 TCR beta sequences to specific HLA alleles.

The method behind the library was the immunoSEQ multiplex PCR assay. A mixture of 60 forward primers for TCR Vbeta segments and 13 reverse primers for TCR Jbeta segments was used in the multiplex PCR. A multiplex PCR assay on genomic DNA amplified the CDR3 region of rearranged TCR beta genes. Amplified TCR beta libraries were sequenced as 87-base-pair reads on the Illumina HiSeq System. In the paper's pipeline: A later analysis counted tens of millions of unique TCR beta chains across the 666 repertoires, and 10 million to 11 million of these chains were shared by at least two donors. A nearest-neighbor algorithm error-corrected the raw reads and collapsed the reads into unique sequences, merging closely related sequences to remove PCR and sequencing errors. V, D and J gene segments were assigned by aligning CDR3 sequences to IMGT reference sequences. For a sequence to be retained, a match of at least six nucleotides was required to both a V gene segment and a J gene segment. Rearrangements were called productive when the CDR3 lacked stop codons and stayed in frame with V and J; all others were non-productive. Following IMGT convention, CDR3 was defined as the stretch from the second conserved V-encoded cysteine to the conserved J-encoded phenylalanine. In an earlier analysis of some 550 of the donors, sequences lacking an unambiguous match to a single V gene segment were excluded. In an earlier analysis of 587 of the donors, V segments were called functional above 56.7% productive rearrangements and were called segregating when the between-donor standard deviation exceeded 5%. A statistical classification framework was built for diagnosing cytomegalovirus status from the catalog of TCR beta chain sequences. In a later analysis, TCR nucleotide sequences were compared against IMGT/GENE-DB human TR gene sequences so that V and J genes could be assigned. Using the TCRdist pipeline, a later analysis assigned CDR3 sequences along with most-parsimonious VDJ recombination scenarios. In a later analysis, every TCR beta chain was defined by the combination of its CDR3 amino acid sequence and its V-gene family, and reads without a unique V-gene family were dropped. To address suspected cross-contamination and a sequencing artifact, a later analysis removed around 600 highly shared, low-generation-probability nucleotide sequences. In a later analysis, a clonal expansion index was calculated for each public chain from normalized within-repertoire ranks of inferred template counts. A later analysis computed generation probabilities with a VDJ recombination model fitted to out-of-frame rearrangements, and checked the results against IGoR. A later analysis scored TCR-TCR, TCR-HLA and TCR-CMV co-occurrence with hypergeometric tests, applying a repertoire-size bias correction to TCR pairs. To estimate false discovery rates, a later analysis permuted the HLA or CMV assignments 20 times. A later analysis grouped co-occurring TCRs with DBSCAN, adding TCRdist sequence similarity when clustering within HLA-allele-positive subsets. Repertoires with fewer than 30,000 or more than 120,000 public chains were left out of co-occurrence clustering, as were four to six repertoires with anomalous nucleotide sharing. TCRdb mirrors the immuneACCESS table, restricted to in-frame sequences. Some clones are absent from its copies; in checked studies, under half trace to an unresolved V gene, and the reason for the others is unknown. The V and J calls and clone size come from that table; D and trimming were worked out from the DNA. The table for this sample lists about 190,000 clones; over 70% of them were counted only once. 1% to 1.5% of the sample is taken by the ten largest.

CDR1 is given as LNHNV and CDR2 as YYDKDF, both from the germline V gene (reference sequence). The germline ends are 22 bases apart after V is trimmed by 9 bases and J by 5 bases. The CDR3 runs 15 amino acids, cysteine and phenylalanine included. The retained sequence is limited to the CDR3, 45 bases, with the frame set at the first base. In regard to this clone: Which antigen it targets is not known. Base qualities are missing; no much larger clone stands one base away.

The cohort was made up of approximately 700 healthy bone marrow donors. At the time of sampling, all cohort members were nominally healthy, though unrecorded immune exposures were likely present. The donor tested CMV seronegative and was one of the 352 seronegative cohort members. A peripheral blood sample was provided by each donor, and peripheral blood mononuclear cells were used for TCR beta sequencing. The Qiagen DNeasy Blood Extraction Kit was used to extract genomic DNA from the blood cell samples. The specimen was PBMCs. This sequence uses TRBV15 and TRBJ1-1; 6 matching bases give a weak D call of TRBD1. The sequence came from a man aged 30-40 years in good health and CMV-seronegative. The CDR3 protein sequence reads: CATRPGRGARTEAFF. The sequence in DNA is TGTGCCACTCGTCCGGGCCGGGGGGCGCGGACTGAAGCTTTCTTT.